Listed below are T cell receptor beta chains from one sample, sequenced in a study of T cell repertoires in aging, cancer and after chemotherapy. TCRdb processed the multiplex PCR reads anew with MiXCR; each CDR3 protein has one entry. The repertoire holds fewer than 10,000 distinct CDR3 sequences, with roughly 35% as singletons. Sequenced sample: blood. These receptors all stem from a human donor in good health. CDR3s include the opening cysteine and the closing phenylalanine or tryptophan. A D gene is named only where the DNA matches it firmly. The size field is filled for only some rows; it gives once, few, many or a size class.

V	J	size	D	DNA	CDR3
TRBV19	TRBJ2-3	NA	TRBD2	TGTGCCAGCAGCGTCGGCGGGGGGCTAGATACGCAGTATTTT	CASSVGGGLDTQYF
TRBV7-9	TRBJ2-5	NA	TRBD1	TGTGCCAGCAGCCACTTGGGGACAGATGAGACCCAGTACTTC	CASSHLGTDETQYF
TRBV6-5	TRBJ2-3	few	TRBD2	TGTGCCAGCAGTTACGCAGGACTAGCGGGTAGCACAGATACGCAGTATTTT	CASSYAGLAGSTDTQYF
TRBV6-5	TRBJ2-1	medium-sized	TRBD2	TGTGCCAGCAGTCATGGACTAGCGGGGGGGATGGGCAATGAGCAGTTCTTC	CASSHGLAGGMGNEQFF
TRBV27	TRBJ2-3	NA	NA	TGTGCCAGCAGTCCGGCCCCCCCCGGCACAGATACGCAGTATTTT	CASSPAPPGTDTQYF
TRBV27	TRBJ2-2	NA	TRBD2	TGTGCCAGCAGTTTCGTCTTTTCGGGGGGGACCGGGGAGCTGTTTTTT	CASSFVFSGGTGELFF
TRBV20-1	TRBJ2-3	once	TRBD1	TGCAGTGCTCCGGGACAGGGGCTCACAGATACGCAGTATTTT	CSAPGQGLTDTQYF
TRBV14	TRBJ2-1	NA	NA	TGTGCCAGCAGCCAAGGAGTAGTCAGGGCAGCAAGGGAGCAGTTCTTC	CASSQGVVRAAREQFF
TRBV7-6	TRBJ2-1	NA	NA	TGTGCCAGCAGCTTAGGCGGGGCGAGCTCCTACAATGAGCAGTTCTTC	CASSLGGASSYNEQFF
TRBV29-1	TRBJ2-1	medium-sized	NA	TGCAGCGCACCGACAGTGGCGAATGAGCAGTTCTTC	CSAPTVANEQFF